Listed here is a single TCR beta chain. Its specificity is unknown. This may come from a read error, since a much larger clone is one base off. This record belongs to a study of tumor and adjacent non-tumor tissue in lung cancer. About the research overall: Stage I to III disease affected roughly ten men and 5 women aged roughly 31 to 76. Study-wide findings and caveats: Tumor repertoires had a smaller top 100 clone share than normal lung.

This CDR3 is built from 15 residues. The library came from three nested PCR rounds adapted from ARM-PCR protocols. Each CDR3 protein gets one entry after TCRdb re-called the multiplex PCR reads with MiXCR. In the table there are about 100,000 distinct CDR3 sequences, less than 75% of which are singletons. The template was RNA from unsorted bulk tissue. Distant lung tissue was collected more than 3 cm away from the tumor edge. V gene TRBV12-3 or TRBV12-4 combines with J gene TRBJ1-1, with D tentatively TRBD1 (5 bases). Material: distant non-tumor lung tissue. The TCR comes from a man aged 30-40 years with non-small cell lung cancer. The CDR3 loop reads CASSLAGAMNTEVFF. CDR3 sequence (DNA): TGTGCCAGCAGTTTAGCAGGGGCTATGAACACTGAAGTTTTCTTT.